The 10 T cell receptor beta chains below were found in one sample sequenced in a study of T-cell reconstitution after alpha-beta-depleted transplantation in children. This sample's TCRbeta library carried unique molecular identifier barcodes. TCRdb passed the PCR reads through MiXCR, listing each CDR3 protein once. The sample gives 240,000 or so distinct CDR3 sequences, under 9.5% of which show up once; less than 8% is in the top ten. Material: PBMCs, mostly from graft donor cells, obtained 180 days after TCRalphabeta/CD19-depleted stem cell transplant. These TCRs come from a male patient aged 10 to 17 who had a stem cell transplant for acute lymphoblastic leukemia, so the T cells may come from the graft donor.

This clonotype was detected many times. The CDR3 spells CASSFITSGRTYEQYF. CDR3 sequence (DNA): TGTGCCAGCAGTTTTATCACTAGCGGGAGAACCTACGAGCAGTACTTC. The chain links TRBV28 to TRBJ2-7; 11 bases map to TRBD2. CDR1 is MDHEN and CDR2 is SYDVKM in the germline V gene. Trimming removed 3 bases from V and 2 bases from J; junction bases left unmatched: 6. The CDR3 consists of 16 residues.

This clonotype was picked up many times. The gene calls are TRBV7-8 and TRBJ2-1, with 8 bases identical to TRBD2. V shed 5 bases and J 7 bases; nucleotides not matched to a gene: 16. The germline CDR1 and CDR2 sequences are SGHVS and FQNEAQ. The CDR3 is made up of 17 amino acids. DNA of the CDR3: TGTGCCAGCAGCCGTCCCACGGCGGGAGGAGGGTTGAATGAGCAGTTCTTC. Amino acids: CASSRPTAGGGLNEQFF. Based on the CDR3 plus reference TRBV7-8 and TRBJ2-1, the full variable domain is GAGVSQSPRYKVAKRGQDVALRCDPISGHVSLFWYQQALGQGPEFLTYFQNEAQLDKSGLPSDRFFAERPEGSVSTLKIQRTQQEDSAVYLCASSRPTAGGGLNEQFFGPGTRLTVL.

This clonotype was detected ten times or more. The genes are TRBV7-6 and TRBJ2-7; tentative D call: TRBD2 (6 bases). CDR3 size: 14 residues. The V end was cut by 4 bases, the J end by 3 bases, with 13 bases between. In germline, CDR1 is SGHVS, CDR2 FNYEAQ. The CDR3 is CASSSRGMDYEQYF. CDR3 in DNA: TGTGCCAGCAGCTCCCGGGGGATGGACTACGAGCAGTACTTC.

This clonotype was found many times. The rearrangement joins TRBV5-1 to TRBJ2-5, with D tentatively TRBD1 (5 bases). The germline V and J ends were trimmed by 1 base and 4 bases, with 11 bases remaining between them. CDR3 length equals 14 residues. CDR1 is SGHRS and CDR2 is YFSETQ in the germline V gene. CDR3 nucleotides: TGCGCCAGCAGCTTGCAGGGTGTGGGAGAGACCCAGTACTTC. It codes for CASSLQGVGETQYF. Full variable domain (outside the CDR3, taken from reference TRBV5-1 and TRBJ2-5): KAGVTQTPRYLIKTRGQQVTLSCSPISGHRSVSWYQQTPGQGLQFLFEYFSETQRNKGNFPGRFSGRQFSNSRSEMNVSTLELGDSALYLCASSLQGVGETQYFGPGTRLLVL.

This clonotype showed up many times. This rearrangement joins TRBV6-5 to TRBJ1-3, with D unresolved. Germline values: CDR1 MNHEY, CDR2 SVGAGI. CDR3 size: 15 residues. V was pared by 2 bases and J by 1 base, with 9 bases between. In DNA, the CDR3 is TGTGCCAGCAGTTACAGGACCTCTTCTGGAAACACCATATATTTT. It specifies CASSYRTSSGNTIYF.

This clonotype has a count of ten or more. This rearrangement joins TRBV20-1 to TRBJ2-7; the D gene is possibly TRBD2 (6 bases). Germline values: CDR1 DFQATT, CDR2 SNEGSKA (reference sequence). Trimming stripped 4 bases from V and 5 bases from J, with 15 bases between. The CDR3 has 13 residues. The CDR3 nucleotides read TGCAGTGCTACCCACCGGGAGACCCACGAGCAGTACTTC. Residues: CSATHRETHEQYF.

This clonotype was counted at least ten times. The rearrangement joins TRBV7-8 to TRBJ1-4; the D gene is possibly TRBD1 (5 bases). The CDR3 totals 15 residues. Between the trimmed V and J ends, which lost 3 bases and 7 bases, there was a span of 15 bases. Germline-derived CDR1 and CDR2 are SGHVS and FQNEAQ. The CDR3 loop reads CASSFSRIRGEKLFF. As DNA, the CDR3 is TGTGCCAGCAGCTTCAGTCGGATTAGGGGTGAAAAACTGTTTTTT.

This clonotype has ten or more counts. V usage is TRBV29-1 and J usage is TRBJ1-1; 8 nucleotides agree with TRBD1. With V trimmed by 5 bases and J by 6 bases, 11 bases remained unmatched. Germline CDR1 SQVTM, CDR2 ANQGSEA. The CDR3 contains 14 residues. The CDR3 spells CSVPDRGALPEAFF. The CDR3 DNA sequence: TGCAGCGTTCCTGACAGGGGCGCACTCCCTGAAGCTTTCTTT.

This clonotype was seen many times. The chain joins TRBV7-2 to TRBJ2-5, with 8 bases lining up with TRBD2. The J segment lost 0 bases and the V segment lost 8 bases, leaving 11 bases of the junction unmatched. This CDR3 comprises 16 residues. Germline V gene sequence: CDR1 SGHTA, CDR2 FQGNSA. CDR3 nucleotides: TGTGCCAGCTCCCTCAGGGGCGGGGGGTACCAAGAGACCCAGTACTTC. Amino acid sequence: CASSLRGGGYQETQYF.

This clonotype appeared many times. The chain is built from TRBV28 and TRBJ2-7, with D hard to call. Trimming cost V 5 bases and J 3 bases, with 5 bases left between them. In germline, CDR1 is MDHEN, CDR2 SYDVKM. This CDR3 is built from 11 residues. The CDR3 loop reads CASSKLYEQYF. CDR3 in DNA: TGTGCCAGCAGTAAACTCTACGAGCAGTACTTC.